This TCR beta chain is drawn from a study of OX40 agonist ivuxolimab in advanced cancers. Across the study: Those treated in dose escalation had hepatocellular carcinoma, melanoma, renal cell cancer or head and neck cancer. Eligibility admitted prior anti-PD-1, anti-PD-L1 or anti-CTLA-4 therapy; around 42% had some. Points from the study as a whole: Some nonresponders likewise displayed low normalized T-cell clonal expansion.

Trimming left V 4 bases short and J 5 bases short, with 12 bases between. CDR3 length equals 14 residues. CDR1 is SGHNT and CDR2 is YYREEE in the germline V gene (reference sequence). A note on this clone: Its matching antigen is unknown.

The protocol was immunoSEQ multiplex PCR, while the TCRdb copy is restricted to in-frame clones and leaves out a portion. The sample includes roughly 43,000 clones, around 90% seen only once; the top ten take roughly three fifths. The chain carries TRBV5-4 and TRBJ1-4; no clear D. Sequences were derived from CD4+ or CD8+ T cells sorted from blood, sampled in a trial of the OX40 agonist ivuxolimab. This sequence originates from an adult with an advanced solid tumor such as melanoma, head and neck, liver or kidney cancer. CDR3 DNA sequence: TGTGCCAGCAGCCCGGGTCCCGGCAATGAAAAACTGTTTTTT. This translates into CASSPGPGNEKLFF.